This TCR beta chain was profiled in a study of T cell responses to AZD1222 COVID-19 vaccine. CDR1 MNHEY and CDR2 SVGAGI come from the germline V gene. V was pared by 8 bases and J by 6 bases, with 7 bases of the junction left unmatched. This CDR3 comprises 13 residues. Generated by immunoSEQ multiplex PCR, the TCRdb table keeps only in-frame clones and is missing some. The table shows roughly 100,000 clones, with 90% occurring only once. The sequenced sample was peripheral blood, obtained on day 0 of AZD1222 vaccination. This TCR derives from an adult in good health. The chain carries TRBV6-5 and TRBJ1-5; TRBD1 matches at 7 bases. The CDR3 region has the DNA TGTGCCAGCCAACCAGGGGGGGGTCAGCCCCAGCATTTT. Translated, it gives CASQPGGGQPQHF.